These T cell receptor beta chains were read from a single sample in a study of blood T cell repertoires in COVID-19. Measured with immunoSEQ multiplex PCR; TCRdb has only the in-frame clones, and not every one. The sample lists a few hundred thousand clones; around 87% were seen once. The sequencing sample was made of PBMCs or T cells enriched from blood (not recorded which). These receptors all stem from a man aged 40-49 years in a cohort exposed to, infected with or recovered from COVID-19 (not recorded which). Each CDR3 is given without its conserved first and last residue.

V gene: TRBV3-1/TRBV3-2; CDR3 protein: ASSQDSGVGSTGELF
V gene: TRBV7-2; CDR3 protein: ASSLFFMNTEAF
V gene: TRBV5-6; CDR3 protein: ASSLYGQGENYGYT
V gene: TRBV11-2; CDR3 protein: ASSFRTSGSQETQY
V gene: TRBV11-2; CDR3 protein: ASSPRQGRTNYGYT
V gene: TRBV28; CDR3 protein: ASSLCTVCTGELF
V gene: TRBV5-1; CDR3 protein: ASSEQTGKDQPQH
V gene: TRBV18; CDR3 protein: ASSPQETQY
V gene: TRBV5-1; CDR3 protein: ASSLGGQLYGYT
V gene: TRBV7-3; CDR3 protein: ASSSTGGDYGYT
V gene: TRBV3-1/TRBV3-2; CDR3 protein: ASSQAYEQY
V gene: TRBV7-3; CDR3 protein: ASNLAGGRNEQF
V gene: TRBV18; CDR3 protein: ASSPEQVYNEQF
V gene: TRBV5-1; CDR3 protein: ASSLEGAQTGELF
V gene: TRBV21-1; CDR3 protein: ASRCKGQGGETQY
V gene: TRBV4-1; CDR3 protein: ASSQGGNSNQPQH
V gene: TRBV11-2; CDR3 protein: ASRSQGKNTEAF
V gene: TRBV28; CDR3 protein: ASSLANRDLAF
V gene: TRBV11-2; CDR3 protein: ASSLAGDNYGYT
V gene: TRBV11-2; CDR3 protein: ASSLETGFYEQY
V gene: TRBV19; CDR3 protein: ASNDRPAAKGTDTQY
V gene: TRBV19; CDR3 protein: ASSIRGSTQY
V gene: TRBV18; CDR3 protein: ASSPLRGSPATEAF
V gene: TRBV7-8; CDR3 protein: ASSAAGTRSYNEQF
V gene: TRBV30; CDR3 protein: AWTASGSNEQY
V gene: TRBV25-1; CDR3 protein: ASSGETGQGAEYSQH
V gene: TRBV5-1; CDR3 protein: ASSRGQGDYNEQF
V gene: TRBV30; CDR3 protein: AWSVKARGNQETQY
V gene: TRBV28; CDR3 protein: ASRDGQGVENQPQH
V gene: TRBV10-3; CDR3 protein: AIRDRGTGANVLT
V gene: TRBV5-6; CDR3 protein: ASSPTGRLYEQY
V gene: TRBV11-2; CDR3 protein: ASSLGGIADTQY
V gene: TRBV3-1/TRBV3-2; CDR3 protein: ASSQTQDAGDTQY
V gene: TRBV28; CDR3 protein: ASSYRGEQF
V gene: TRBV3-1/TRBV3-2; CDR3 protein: ASSKDSGTGAYEQY
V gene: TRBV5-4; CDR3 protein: ASSLAGRTYEQY
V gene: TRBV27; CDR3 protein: ASSFWDRGRETQY
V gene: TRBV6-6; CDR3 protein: ASSLTSGQITDTQY
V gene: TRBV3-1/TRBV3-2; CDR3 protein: ASSQDWGQGYGYT
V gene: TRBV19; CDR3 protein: ASRGGQGNTEAF
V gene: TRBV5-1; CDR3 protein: ASSRGQGDSGNTIY
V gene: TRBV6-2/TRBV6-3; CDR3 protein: ASSNDRRLVNTEAF
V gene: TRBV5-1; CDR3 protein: ASSLGIAHEQY
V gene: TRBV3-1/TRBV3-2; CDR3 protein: ASSPGTSGSNEQF
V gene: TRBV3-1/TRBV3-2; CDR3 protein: ASSLGTSGTETQY
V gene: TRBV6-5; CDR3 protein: ASSMGLAMSETQY